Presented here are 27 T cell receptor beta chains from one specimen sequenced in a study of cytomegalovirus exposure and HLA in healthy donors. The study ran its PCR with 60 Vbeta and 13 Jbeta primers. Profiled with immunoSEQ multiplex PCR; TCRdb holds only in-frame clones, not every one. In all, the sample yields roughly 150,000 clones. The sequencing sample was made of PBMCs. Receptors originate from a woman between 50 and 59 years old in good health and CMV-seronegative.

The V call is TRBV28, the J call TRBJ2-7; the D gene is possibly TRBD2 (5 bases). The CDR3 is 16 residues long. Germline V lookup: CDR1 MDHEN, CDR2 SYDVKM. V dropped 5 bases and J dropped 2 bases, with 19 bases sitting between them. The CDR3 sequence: CASSPPRRTGPYEQYF. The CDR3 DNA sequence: TGTGCCAGCAGTCCCCCGAGGAGGACCGGACCCTACGAGCAGTACTTC.

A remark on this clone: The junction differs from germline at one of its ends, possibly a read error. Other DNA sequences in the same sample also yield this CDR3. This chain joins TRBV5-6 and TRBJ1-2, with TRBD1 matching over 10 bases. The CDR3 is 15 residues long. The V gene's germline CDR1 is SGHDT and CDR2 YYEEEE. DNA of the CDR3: TGCGCCAGCAGCCTACTGACAGGGGGCAAGGATGGCTACACCTTC. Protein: CASSLLTGGKDGYTF.

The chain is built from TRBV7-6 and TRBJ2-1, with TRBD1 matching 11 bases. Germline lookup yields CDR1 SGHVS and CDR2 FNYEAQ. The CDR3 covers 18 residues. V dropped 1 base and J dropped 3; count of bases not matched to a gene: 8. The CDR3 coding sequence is TGTGCCAGCAGCTTAGGACCACCCGGGACAGGGGGCTACAATGAGCAGTTCTTC. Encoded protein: CASSLGPPGTGGYNEQFF. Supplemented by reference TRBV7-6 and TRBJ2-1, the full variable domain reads GAGVSQSPRYKVTKRGQDVALRCDPISGHVSLYWYRQALGQGPEFLTYFNYEAQQDKSGLPNDRFSAERPEGSISTLTIQRTEQRDSAMYRCASSLGPPGTGGYNEQFFGPGTRLTVL.

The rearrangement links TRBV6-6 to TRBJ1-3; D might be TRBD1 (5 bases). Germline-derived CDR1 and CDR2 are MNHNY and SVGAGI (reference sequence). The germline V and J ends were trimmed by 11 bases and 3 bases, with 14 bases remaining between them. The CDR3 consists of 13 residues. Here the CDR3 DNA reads TGTGCCTCCAGCCGGGGGGATGGAAACACCATATATTTT. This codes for CASSRGDGNTIYF.

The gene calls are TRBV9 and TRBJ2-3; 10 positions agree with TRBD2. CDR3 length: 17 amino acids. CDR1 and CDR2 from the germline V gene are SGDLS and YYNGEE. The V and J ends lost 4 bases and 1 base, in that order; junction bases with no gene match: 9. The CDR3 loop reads CASSLTSGTSGTDTQYF. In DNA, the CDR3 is TGTGCCAGCAGCTTGACGTCCGGGACTAGCGGCACAGATACGCAGTATTTT.

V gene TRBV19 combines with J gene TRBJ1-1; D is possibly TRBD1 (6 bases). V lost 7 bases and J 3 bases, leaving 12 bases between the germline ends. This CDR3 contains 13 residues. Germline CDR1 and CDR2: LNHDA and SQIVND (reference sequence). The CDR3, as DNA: TGTGCCAGTACCCGTAGGGGGTACACTGAAGCTTTCTTT. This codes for CASTRRGYTEAFF.

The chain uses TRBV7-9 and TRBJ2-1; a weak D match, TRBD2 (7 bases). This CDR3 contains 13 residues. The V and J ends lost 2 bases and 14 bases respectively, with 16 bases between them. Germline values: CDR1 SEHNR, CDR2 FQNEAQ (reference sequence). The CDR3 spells CASSLSGGAFEFF. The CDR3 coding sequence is TGTGCCAGCAGCTTAAGTGGGGGGGCCTTCGAGTTCTTC. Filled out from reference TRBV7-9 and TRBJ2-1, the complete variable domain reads DTGVSQNPRHKITKRGQNVTFRCDPISEHNRLYWYRQTLGQGPEFLTYFQNEAQLEKSRLLSDRFSAERPKGSFSTLEIQRTEQGDSAMYLCASSLSGGAFEFFGPGTRLTVL.

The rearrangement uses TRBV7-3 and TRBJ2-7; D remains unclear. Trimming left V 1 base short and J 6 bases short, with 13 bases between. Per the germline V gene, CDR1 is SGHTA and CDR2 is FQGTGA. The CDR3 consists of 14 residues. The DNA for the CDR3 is TGTGCCAGCAGCTTAAGGTTGGGCGCCTTCGAGCAGTACTTC. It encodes CASSLRLGAFEQYF.

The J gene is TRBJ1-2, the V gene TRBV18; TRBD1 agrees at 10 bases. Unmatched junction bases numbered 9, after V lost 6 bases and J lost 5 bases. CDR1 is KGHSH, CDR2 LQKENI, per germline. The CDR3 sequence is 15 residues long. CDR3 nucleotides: TGTGCCAGCTCGCAAGCGGGACAGGGGAGATATGGCTACACCTTC. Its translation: CASSQAGQGRYGYTF.

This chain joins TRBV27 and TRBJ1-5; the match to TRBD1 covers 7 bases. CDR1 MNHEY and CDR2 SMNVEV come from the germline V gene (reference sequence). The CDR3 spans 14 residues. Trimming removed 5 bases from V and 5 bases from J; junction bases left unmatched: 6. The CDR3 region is CASSPGQRHQPQHF. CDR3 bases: TGTGCCAGCAGTCCGGGACAGCGGCATCAGCCCCAGCATTTT.

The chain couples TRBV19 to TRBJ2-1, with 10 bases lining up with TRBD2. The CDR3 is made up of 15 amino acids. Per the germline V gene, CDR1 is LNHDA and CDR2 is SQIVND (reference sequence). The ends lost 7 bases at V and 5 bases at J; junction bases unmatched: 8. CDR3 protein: CASTLLAGVDNEQFF. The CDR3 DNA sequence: TGTGCCAGTACCCTGCTAGCGGGAGTAGACAATGAGCAGTTCTTC.

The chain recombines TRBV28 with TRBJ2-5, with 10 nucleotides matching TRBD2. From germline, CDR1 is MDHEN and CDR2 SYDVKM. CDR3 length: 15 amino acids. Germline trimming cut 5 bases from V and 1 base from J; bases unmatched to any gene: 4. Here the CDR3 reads CASSERGGPQETQYF. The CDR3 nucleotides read TGTGCCAGCAGTGAGCGGGGGGGCCCCCAAGAGACCCAGTACTTC.

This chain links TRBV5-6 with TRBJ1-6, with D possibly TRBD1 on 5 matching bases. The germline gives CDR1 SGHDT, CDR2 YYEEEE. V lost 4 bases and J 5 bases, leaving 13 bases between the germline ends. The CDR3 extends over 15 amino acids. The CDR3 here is CASSRAGRDNSPLHF. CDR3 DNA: TGTGCCAGCAGCCGAGCGGGACGGGATAATTCACCCCTCCACTTT.

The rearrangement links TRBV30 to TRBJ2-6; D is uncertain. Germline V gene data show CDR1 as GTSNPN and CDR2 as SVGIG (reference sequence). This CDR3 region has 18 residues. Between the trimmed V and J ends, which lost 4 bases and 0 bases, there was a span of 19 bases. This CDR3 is CAWNPYVGRVSGANVLTF. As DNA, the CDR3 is TGTGCCTGGAACCCATATGTGGGCCGAGTCTCTGGGGCCAACGTCCTGACTTTC.

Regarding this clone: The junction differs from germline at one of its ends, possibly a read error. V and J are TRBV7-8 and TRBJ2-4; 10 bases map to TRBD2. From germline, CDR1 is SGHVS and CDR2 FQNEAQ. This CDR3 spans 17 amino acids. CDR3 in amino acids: CASSLGVSGRARNIQYF. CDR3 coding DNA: TGTGCCAGCAGCCTTGGCGTCAGCGGGAGGGCCAGAAACATTCAGTACTTC. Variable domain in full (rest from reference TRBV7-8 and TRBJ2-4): GAGVSQSPRYKVAKRGQDVALRCDPISGHVSLFWYQQALGQGPEFLTYFQNEAQLDKSGLPSDRFFAERPEGSVSTLKIQRTQQEDSAVYLCASSLGVSGRARNIQYFGAGTRLSVL.

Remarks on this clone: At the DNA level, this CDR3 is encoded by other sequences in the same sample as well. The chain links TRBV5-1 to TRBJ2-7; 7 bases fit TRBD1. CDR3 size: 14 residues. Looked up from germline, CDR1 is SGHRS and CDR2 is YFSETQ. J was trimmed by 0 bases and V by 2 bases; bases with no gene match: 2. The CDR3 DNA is TGCGCCAGCAGCTTTTCAGGGGGCTCCTACGAGCAGTACTTC. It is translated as CASSFSGGSYEQYF.

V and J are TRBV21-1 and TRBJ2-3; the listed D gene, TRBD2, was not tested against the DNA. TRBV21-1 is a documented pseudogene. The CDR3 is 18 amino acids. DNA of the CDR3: TGTGCCAGCAGCAAAGCTAAGCGGGGGCCCACTAGCACAGATACGCAGTATTTT. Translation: CASSKAKRGPTSTDTQYF.

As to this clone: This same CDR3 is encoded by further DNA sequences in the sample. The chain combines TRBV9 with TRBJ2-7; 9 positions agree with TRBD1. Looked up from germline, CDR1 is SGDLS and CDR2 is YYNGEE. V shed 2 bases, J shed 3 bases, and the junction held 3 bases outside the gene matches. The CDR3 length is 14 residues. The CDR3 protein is CASSVGQGNYEQYF. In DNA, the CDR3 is TGTGCCAGCAGCGTTGGACAGGGGAACTACGAGCAGTACTTC.

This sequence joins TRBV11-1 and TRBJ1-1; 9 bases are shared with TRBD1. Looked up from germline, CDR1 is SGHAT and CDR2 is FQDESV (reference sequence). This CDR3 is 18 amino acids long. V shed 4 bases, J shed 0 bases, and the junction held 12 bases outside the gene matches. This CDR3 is CASSSHPSTGGMNTEAFF. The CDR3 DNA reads TGTGCCAGCAGCTCCCACCCCTCGACAGGGGGAATGAACACTGAAGCTTTCTTT.

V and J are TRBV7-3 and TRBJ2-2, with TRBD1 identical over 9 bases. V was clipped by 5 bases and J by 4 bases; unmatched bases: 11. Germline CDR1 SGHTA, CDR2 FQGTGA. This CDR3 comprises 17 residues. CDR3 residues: CASSPPGTGIFTGELFF. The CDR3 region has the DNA TGTGCCAGCAGCCCCCCCGGGACAGGGATTTTCACCGGGGAGCTGTTTTTT.

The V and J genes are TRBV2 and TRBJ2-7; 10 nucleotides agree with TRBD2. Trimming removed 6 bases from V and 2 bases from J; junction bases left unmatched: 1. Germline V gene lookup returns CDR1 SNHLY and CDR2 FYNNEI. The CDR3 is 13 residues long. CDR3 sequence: CASRAGGPYEQYF. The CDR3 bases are TGTGCCAGCAGAGCGGGGGGGCCCTACGAGCAGTACTTC.

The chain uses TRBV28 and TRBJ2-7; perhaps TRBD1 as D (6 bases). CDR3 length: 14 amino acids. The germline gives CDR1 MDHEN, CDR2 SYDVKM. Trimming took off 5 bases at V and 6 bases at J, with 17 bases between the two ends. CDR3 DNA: TGTGCCAGCAGTCCCCCCGGGACAAGTCGCGAGCAGTACTTC. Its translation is CASSPPGTSREQYF.

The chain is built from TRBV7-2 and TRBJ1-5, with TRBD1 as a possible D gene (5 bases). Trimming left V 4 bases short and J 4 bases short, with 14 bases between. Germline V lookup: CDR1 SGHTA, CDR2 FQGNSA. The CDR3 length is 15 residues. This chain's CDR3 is CASSSLTAYNQPQHF. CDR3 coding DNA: TGTGCCAGCAGCTCCTTGACAGCTTATAATCAGCCCCAGCATTTT.

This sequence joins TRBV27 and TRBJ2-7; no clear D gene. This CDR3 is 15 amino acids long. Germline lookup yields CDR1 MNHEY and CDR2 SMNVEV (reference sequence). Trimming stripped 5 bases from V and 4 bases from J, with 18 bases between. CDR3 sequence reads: CASSKESAGHYEQYF. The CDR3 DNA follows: TGTGCCAGCAGTAAGGAATCGGCAGGCCATTACGAGCAGTACTTC.

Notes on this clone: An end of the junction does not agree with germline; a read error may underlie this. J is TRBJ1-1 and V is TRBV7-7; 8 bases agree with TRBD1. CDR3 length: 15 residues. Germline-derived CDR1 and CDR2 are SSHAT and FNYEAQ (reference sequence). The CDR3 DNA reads TGTGCTAGCAGCCCCCTGGGACAGGCGGACACTGAAGCTTTCTTT. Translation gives CASSPLGQADTEAFF.

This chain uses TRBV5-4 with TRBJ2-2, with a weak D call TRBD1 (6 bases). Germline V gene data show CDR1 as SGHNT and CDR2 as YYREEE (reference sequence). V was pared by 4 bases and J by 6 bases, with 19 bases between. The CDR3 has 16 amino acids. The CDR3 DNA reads TGTGCCAGCAGCACTACGACAGGACGCTTAGCCGGGGAGCTGTTTTTT. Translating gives CASSTTTGRLAGELFF.

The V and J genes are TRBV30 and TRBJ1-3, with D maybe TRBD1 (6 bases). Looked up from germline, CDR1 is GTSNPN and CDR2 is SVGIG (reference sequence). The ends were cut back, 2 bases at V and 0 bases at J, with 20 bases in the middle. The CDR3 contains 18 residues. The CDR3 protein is CAWSNSAAGAFSGNTIYF. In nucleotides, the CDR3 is TGTGCCTGGAGTAACAGCGCGGCAGGGGCCTTCTCTGGAAACACCATATATTTT. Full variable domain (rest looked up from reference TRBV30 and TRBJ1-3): SQTIHQWPATLVQPVGSPLSLECTVEGTSNPNLYWYRQAAGRGLQLLFYSVGIGQISSEVPQNLSASRPQDRQFILSSKKLLLSDSGFYLCAWSNSAAGAFSGNTIYFGEGSWLTVV.